Following are 4 T cell receptor beta chains from one sample sequenced in a study of cytomegalovirus exposure and HLA in healthy donors. The PCR was carried out with 60 Vbeta primers and 13 Jbeta primers. Repertoires were generated with immunoSEQ multiplex PCR, while TCRdb's copy carries only in-frame clones and drops some. The table shows some 140,000 clones, with more than 75% occurring only once. The sequencing input was PBMCs. Every receptor here comes from a man under 40 in good health and CMV-seronegative.

V and J are TRBV11-3 and TRBJ1-1; D uncertain. V was trimmed by 2 bases and J by 6 bases, leaving 10 bases between them. The V gene's germline CDR1 is SGHNT and CDR2 YENEEA. This CDR3 has 13 amino acids. The CDR3 DNA sequence: TGTGCCAGCAGCTTAACCACAATTGCTGAAGCTTTCTTT. It encodes CASSLTTIAEAFF.

To note about this clone: A junction end diverges from the germline sequence, so it may reflect a read error. This chain connects TRBV7-9 to TRBJ1-1, with D perhaps TRBD1 (5 bases). CDR3 length: 12 residues. The germline V gene has CDR1 SEHNR and CDR2 FQNEAQ (reference sequence). The CDR3 sequence: CSSSLDGGEAFF. The DNA for the CDR3 is TGTTCCAGCAGCTTAGACGGGGGGGAAGCTTTCTTT. The variable domain in full, with the rest retrieved from reference TRBV7-9 and TRBJ1-1, is DTGVSQNPRHKITKRGQNVTFRCDPISEHNRLYWYRQTLGQGPEFLTYFQNEAQLEKSRLLSDRFSAERPKGSFSTLEIQRTEQGDSAMYLCSSSLDGGEAFFGQGTRLTVV.

The chain uses TRBV5-1 and TRBJ2-5; TRBD1 agrees at 8 bases. The CDR3 is 14 amino acids. In germline, CDR1 is SGHRS, CDR2 YFSETQ. With V trimmed by 2 bases and J by 5 bases, 5 bases remained unmatched. The CDR3 DNA reads TGCGCCAGCAGCTTCCACCGGGACAGGGAGACCCAGTACTTC. Translation: CASSFHRDRETQYF.

The V call is TRBV28, the J call TRBJ2-3, with a weak D call TRBD1 (6 bases). Germline assignment: CDR1 MDHEN and CDR2 SYDVKM. The CDR3 length is 16 residues. V was clipped by 6 bases and J by 2 bases, with 18 bases between them. CDR3 coding DNA: TGTGCCAGCAGCCCCATTGCTAGGGGGTTCACAGATACGCAGTATTTT. This codes for CASSPIARGFTDTQYF.